This TCR beta chain appears in the sequencing data of a study of regulatory T cells in long-lasting Graves disease. Study-wide results and limits: Persistent disease preferred TRBV28, TRBJ1-2 and TRBJ2-5.

The germline CDR1 and CDR2 sequences are SGHAT and FQNNGV. The ends lost 5 bases at V and 4 bases at J; junction bases unmatched: 17. The CDR3 is 18 residues long. Through Arm-PCR of CDR3 regions and iRepertoire HTBI primers, TCR beta libraries were built. TCRdb independently ran MiXCR on the multiplex PCR reads; one entry per CDR3 protein. The table records 650,000 to 850,000 distinct CDR3 sequences, about 32% of them present only once. This clonotype was detected only a few times. As yet, its antigen is unknown. Time point reported: persistent/refractory GD, antithyroid drugs over 5 years with positive TRAb. Making the TCR library involved RNA that had been extracted from PBMCs. American Thyroid Association guidelines were used to diagnose Graves' disease. Patients were enrolled at an endocrinology department in Xi'an, China.

This clonotype originated in a female donor with Graves disease. This specimen consisted of peripheral blood mononuclear cells (PBMCs), obtained when the disease was refractory, from a patient treated with antithyroid drugs. The V gene is TRBV11-2, the J gene TRBJ2-5, with 9 bases fitting TRBD2. DNA of the CDR3: TGTGCCAGCAGCCAAAGGGGGATGGAAGCGGGAGGTGGAGAGACCCAGTACTTC. It specifies CASSQRGMEAGGGETQYF.